These 16 T cell receptor beta chains were all obtained from the same sample, sequenced in a study of memory CD8 T cells in hepatitis C reinfection. The time point denotes: late/post reinfection, 12 to 24 weeks after detection. TCR sequencing was done directly ex vivo on sorted cells, without expansion in vitro. TCRdb's copy holds only in-frame clones and misses some; the assay was immunoSEQ multiplex PCR. The sample has about 46,000 clones; roughly 89% are singletons. Sequencing was performed on naive CD8+ T cells sorted from blood. Receptor source: a man between 18 and 35 years old with hepatitis C virus infection.

V and J are TRBV12-1 and TRBJ2-7; the table calls TRBD2, which could not be checked here. TRBV12-1 is given as a pseudogene. The CDR3 is made up of 13 amino acids. CDR3 residues: CASSFREGYEQYV. The DNA for the CDR3 is TGTGCCAGCAGCTTTAGGGAGGGCTACGAGCAGTACGTC.

This chain connects TRBV28 to TRBJ2-7, with TRBD2 as a possible D gene (6 bases). Germline V gene sequence: CDR1 MDHEN, CDR2 SYDVKM. The CDR3 loop spans 14 amino acids. V was trimmed by 2 bases and J by 2 bases, leaving 10 bases between them. CDR3 in DNA: TGTGCCAGCAGTTTAGGAGGGGAGGCCTACGAGCAGTACTTC. It is translated as CASSLGGEAYEQYF.

In this sample, this clone turned up a few times. The chain employs TRBV14 and TRBJ1-1; 8 nucleotides match TRBD1. Germline CDR1 and CDR2: SGHDN and FVKESK. The CDR3 runs 15 residues. The junction had 6 bases not matched to a gene; V was cut back by 3 bases and J by 3 bases. The CDR3 bases are TGTGCCAGCAGCCATGGGCTGACAGGGGACACTGAAGCTTTCTTT. It codes for CASSHGLTGDTEAFF.

The genes are TRBV7-8 and TRBJ2-2, with a weak D call TRBD2 (5 bases). This CDR3 contains 15 residues. With 9 bases removed from V and 4 bases from J, the gap between germline ends came to 18 bases. Germline V gene data show CDR1 as SGHVS and CDR2 as FQNEAQ. The CDR3 nucleotides are TGTGCCAGTAGCGCCCTCGCCGGGGTCACCGGGGAGCTGTTTTTT. Residues: CASSALAGVTGELFF.

The chain couples TRBV5-5 to TRBJ2-3, with D tentatively TRBD2 (5 bases). The V end was cut by 1 base, the J end by 2 bases, with 11 bases between. The CDR3 totals 15 residues. Germline CDR1 reads SGHKS; CDR2 reads YYEKEE (reference sequence). The CDR3 nucleotides are TGTGCCAGCAGCTTGAGTCCGGGGTTCACAGATACGCAGTATTTT. Its translation: CASSLSPGFTDTQYF. Supplemented by reference TRBV5-5 and TRBJ2-3, the full variable domain reads DAGVTQSPTHLIKTRGQQVTLRCSPISGHKSVSWYQQVLGQGPQFIFQYYEKEERGRGNFPDRFSARQFPNYSSELNVNALLLGDSALYLCASSLSPGFTDTQYFGPGTRLTVL.

The V and J genes are TRBV7-9 and TRBJ2-1, with TRBD2 identical over 7 bases. Per germline, CDR1 SEHNR and CDR2 FQNEAQ (reference sequence). The V segment lost 2 bases and the J segment 5 bases; nucleotides outside the gene matches: 0. This CDR3 has 13 residues. The CDR3 region is CASSLLADNEQFF. The CDR3 DNA follows: TGTGCCAGCAGCTTACTAGCGGACAATGAGCAGTTCTTC.

V usage is TRBV15 and J usage is TRBJ1-1; the match to TRBD1 covers 11 bases. V was pared by 3 bases and J by 6 bases, with 3 bases of the junction left unmatched. From germline, CDR1 is LNHNV and CDR2 YYDKDF (reference sequence). The CDR3 extends over 14 amino acids. CDR3 in amino acids: CATSRDRGQSEAFF. The CDR3 DNA reads as TGTGCCACCAGCAGGGACAGGGGGCAGTCTGAAGCTTTCTTT.

This chain joins TRBV10-3 and TRBJ2-3; 7 bases fit TRBD1. The germline gives CDR1 ENHRY, CDR2 SYGVKD. This CDR3 has 15 amino acids. V lost 6 bases to trimming and J lost 0 bases; unmatched junction nucleotides: 6. Written as DNA, the CDR3 is TGTGCCATCAGGGATCCGGGACAGAGCACAGATACGCAGTATTTT. It is translated as CAIRDPGQSTDTQYF.

The chain has TRBV7-9 and TRBJ2-1, with 12 bases fitting TRBD2. CDR3 length equals 17 residues. J gave up 0 bases and V 4 bases, and 4 bases lay outside the gene matches. Germline CDR1 reads SEHNR; CDR2 reads FQNEAQ (reference sequence). CDR3 DNA: TGTGCCAGCAGCTCAGGACTAGCGGGGAGCTCCTACAATGAGCAGTTCTTC. Amino acid sequence: CASSSGLAGSSYNEQFF.

The chain couples TRBV28 to TRBJ2-2; 8 bases match TRBD1. The germline V gene has CDR1 MDHEN and CDR2 SYDVKM. There are 16 residues in the CDR3. Trimming at V came to 1 base and at J to 0 bases, leaving 1 base not matched to a gene. The CDR3: CASSLLGQANTGELFF. DNA for the CDR3: TGTGCCAGCAGTTTATTGGGACAGGCGAACACCGGGGAGCTGTTTTTT.

V and J are TRBV29-1 and TRBJ2-3, with D possibly TRBD2 on 5 matching bases. Trimming cost V 1 base and J 0 bases, with 8 bases left between them. Looked up from germline, CDR1 is SQVTM and CDR2 is ANQGSEA. The CDR3 length is 14 residues. The CDR3 here is CSVEGGLSTDTQYF. The CDR3 DNA reads as TGCAGCGTTGAAGGAGGGTTGAGCACAGATACGCAGTATTTT.

This chain joins TRBV19 and TRBJ1-2, with TRBD1 matching over 8 bases. This CDR3 contains 14 residues. In germline, CDR1 is LNHDA, CDR2 SQIVND (reference sequence). Germline trimming cut 11 bases from V and 3 bases from J; bases unmatched to any gene: 11. CDR3 nucleotide sequence: TGTGCCGGCCAGTGGGGCAGGGGGCACTATGGCTACACCTTC. Protein: CAGQWGRGHYGYTF. The full variable domain, in which reference TRBV19 and TRBJ1-2 provide the parts outside the CDR3, is DGGITQSPKYLFRKEGQNVTLSCEQNLNHDAMYWYRQDPGQGLRLIYYSQIVNDFQKGDIAEGYSVSREKKESFPLTVTSAQKNPTAFYLCAGQWGRGHYGYTFGSGTRLTVV.

This chain connects TRBV11-2 to TRBJ2-3; 8 positions match TRBD1. Germline V gene lookup returns CDR1 SGHAT and CDR2 FQNNGV. The V and J ends lost 1 base and 3 bases, in that order; junction bases with no gene match: 3. This CDR3 spans 15 amino acids. The CDR3: CASSLGRGRTDTQYF. In nucleotides, the CDR3 is TGTGCCAGCAGCTTAGGCAGGGGGCGAACAGATACGCAGTATTTT.

This chain joins TRBV29-1 and TRBJ2-1, with 11 bases lining up with TRBD2. J gave up 2 bases and V 3 bases, and 6 bases lay outside the gene matches. This CDR3 comprises 16 residues. Per the germline V gene, CDR1 is SQVTM and CDR2 is ANQGSEA. The CDR3 nucleotides are TGCAGCGTTGATGGTAGGGGACTAGCGGCCTACAATGAGCAGTTCTTC. Translating it yields CSVDGRGLAAYNEQFF.

The chain uses TRBV7-9 and TRBJ2-2, with D perhaps TRBD1 (6 bases). V gave up 1 base and J gave up 3 bases, with 12 bases separating them. The CDR3 covers 16 residues. Germline lookup yields CDR1 SEHNR and CDR2 FQNEAQ (reference sequence). CDR3 amino acids: CASSLVGARDTGELFF. CDR3 coding DNA: TGTGCCAGCAGCTTAGTGGGGGCGCGGGACACCGGGGAGCTGTTTTTT.

This clone was seen once. The gene calls are TRBV27 and TRBJ2-7, with 12 bases matching TRBD2. Germline V CDR1 and CDR2: MNHEY, SMNVEV (reference sequence). The junction had 8 bases not matched to a gene; V was cut back by 7 bases and J by 4 bases. The CDR3 has 15 amino acids. The DNA for the CDR3 is TGTGCCAGCAAACTAGCGGGAGGTGTAGGTTACGAGCAGTACTTC. Its protein product is CASKLAGGVGYEQYF.